Below are 3 T cell receptor beta chains sequenced from a single sample in a study of shared clonotypes between healthy human individuals. Assay: immunoSEQ multiplex PCR; the TCRdb copy retains only in-frame clones and omits some. The table has 2,500,000 or so clones, 80% to 95% seen once. The sample taken for sequencing was naive CD4+ T cells from PBMCs. Indicated subset: CD45RA+ positively selected. Receptors originate from a man younger than 35 in good health. Some clones in this sample may be carry-over from other donors' samples.

The genes are TRBV14 and TRBJ1-4; no definite D call. Per germline, CDR1 SGHDN and CDR2 FVKESK. The CDR3 has 15 amino acids. V gave up 4 bases and J gave up 5 bases, with 14 bases separating them. Here the CDR3 reads CASSPQFQQNEKLFF. The CDR3 DNA reads as TGTGCCAGCAGCCCACAATTCCAGCAAAATGAAAAACTGTTTTTT.

The CDR3 bases are TGTGCCAGCAGCTTAACGTTGGAAGATACGCAGTATTTT. Its translation: CASSLTLEDTQYF. The chain couples TRBV7-3 to TRBJ2-3, with no clear D. V dropped 0 bases and J dropped 5 bases, with 6 bases sitting between them. Looked up from germline, CDR1 is SGHTA and CDR2 is FQGTGA. The CDR3 consists of 13 residues.

The chain combines TRBV5-5 with TRBJ2-5; D is unresolved. Trimming removed 1 base from V and 1 base from J, with 8 bases in between. Germline values: CDR1 SGHKS, CDR2 YYEKEE (reference sequence). The CDR3 totals 14 residues. The CDR3 sequence: CASSLFSIQETQYF. The CDR3 DNA reads as TGTGCCAGCAGCTTGTTCAGCATCCAAGAGACCCAGTACTTC.